The sequence of this T cell receptor (beta chain) was determined in a study of blood T cell repertoires in COVID-19. Turning to the study itself: Material from acute and convalescent COVID-19 was sourced from the United States, Italy and Spain. The cDNA or gDNA used as material had been derived from T cells, B-cell-depleted T cells, or PBMCs.

After removal of 8 bases from V and 3 bases from J, the junction contained 9 bases not matched to a gene. The CDR3 is 14 amino acids. From germline, CDR1 is KGHSH and CDR2 LQKENI. Methods used by the authors: Counts of nucleated cells, estimated from reference gene primer amplification, were obtained. TCRdb's copy holds only in-frame clones and misses some; the assay was immunoSEQ multiplex PCR. Clone size and the V and J calls come from that table; the DNA yielded D and trimming. This table holds some 78,000 clones, less than 90% found once. This TCR was recovered from a man aged 50 to 59 with acute or convalescent COVID-19. The rearrangement uses TRBV18 and TRBJ2-7, with TRBD1 matching over 8 bases. The sequenced sample consisted of peripheral blood. CDR3 in DNA: TGTGCCAGCCGGGGGACAGGAGACTTCTACGAGCAGTACTTC. As protein: CASRGTGDFYEQYF.